Given below is one T cell receptor (beta chain) in context. Its specificity is not known. This entry belongs to a study of cytomegalovirus exposure and HLA in healthy donors. General study results and limits: Specificity of a few CMV-associated chains for CMV antigens was verified in vitro.

Produced via immunoSEQ multiplex PCR; TCRdb's table is partial and in-frame only. The sample includes roughly 64,000 clones, 90% to 95% of them seen just once. This clonotype was sampled from a woman under 30 in good health and CMV-seropositive. The sequencing input was PBMCs.

CDR3 residues: CASSEREWAEQYF. The CDR3 DNA reads as TGCGCCAGCAGCGAGCGGGAGTGGGCCGAGCAGTACTTC. The rearrangement links TRBV4-1 to TRBJ2-7, with 8 bases matching TRBD2. The germline gives CDR1 MGHRA, CDR2 YSYEKL. This CDR3 is built from 13 residues. The trim removed 5 bases at V and 6 bases at J, leaving 6 bases unmatched.